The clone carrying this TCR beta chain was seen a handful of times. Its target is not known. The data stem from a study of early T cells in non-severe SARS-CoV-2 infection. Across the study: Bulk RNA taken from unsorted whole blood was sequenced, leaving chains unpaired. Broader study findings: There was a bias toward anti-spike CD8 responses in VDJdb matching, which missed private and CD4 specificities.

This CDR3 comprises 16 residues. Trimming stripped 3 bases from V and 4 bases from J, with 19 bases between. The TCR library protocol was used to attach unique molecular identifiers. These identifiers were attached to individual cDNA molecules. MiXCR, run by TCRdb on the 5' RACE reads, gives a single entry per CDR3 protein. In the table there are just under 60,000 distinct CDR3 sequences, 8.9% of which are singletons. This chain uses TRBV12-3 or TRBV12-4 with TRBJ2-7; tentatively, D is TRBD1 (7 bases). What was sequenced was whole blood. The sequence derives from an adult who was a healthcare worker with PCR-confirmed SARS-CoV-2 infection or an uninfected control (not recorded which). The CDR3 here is CASSLGGQATKYEQYF. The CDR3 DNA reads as TGTGCCAGCAGTTTGGGAGGACAGGCGACAAAATACGAGCAGTACTTC.